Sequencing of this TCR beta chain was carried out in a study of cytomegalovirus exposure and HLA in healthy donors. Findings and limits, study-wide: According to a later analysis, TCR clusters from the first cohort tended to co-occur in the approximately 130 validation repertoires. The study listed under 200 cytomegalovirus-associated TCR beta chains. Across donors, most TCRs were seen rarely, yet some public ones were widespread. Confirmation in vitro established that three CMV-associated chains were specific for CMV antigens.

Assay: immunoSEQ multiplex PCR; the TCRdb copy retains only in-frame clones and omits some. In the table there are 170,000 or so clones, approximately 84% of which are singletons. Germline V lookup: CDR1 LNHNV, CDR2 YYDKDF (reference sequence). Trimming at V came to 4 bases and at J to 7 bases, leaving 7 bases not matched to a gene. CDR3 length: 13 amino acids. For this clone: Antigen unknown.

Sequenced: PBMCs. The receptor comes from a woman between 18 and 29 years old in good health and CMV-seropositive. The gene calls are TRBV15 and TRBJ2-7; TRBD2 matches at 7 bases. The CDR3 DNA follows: TGTGCCACCAGCACGACTAGCTGGAGAGAGCAGTACTTC. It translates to CATSTTSWREQYF.